The rows below give T cell receptor beta chains drawn from one sample of a study of T cell responses to AZD1222 COVID-19 vaccine. Sequencing was performed with immunoSEQ multiplex PCR; in TCRdb, only in-frame clones are kept and a portion is missing. This sample yields about 180,000 clones, of which around 88% are seen a single time; 7.7% belongs to the top ten. The starting material was peripheral blood, obtained on day 0 of AZD1222 vaccination. These receptors were taken from an adult in good health. The CDR3 runs from the conserved cysteine through the conserved F or W. A D gene is named only where the DNA matches it firmly. The size of a clone is reported for some rows only, either as once, few or many, or as a class for expanded clones.

>.|TRBD1|TRBJ1-6|TRBV9
TGTGCCAGCAGCGTAGGACAGGGGGGTAATTCACCCCTCCACTTT
CASSVGQGGNSPLHF
>.|.|TRBJ2-1|TRBV16
TGTGCCAGCAGCCAATTTACAACTTCCTACAATGAGCAGTTCTTC
CASSQFTTSYNEQFF
>once|.|TRBJ2-3|TRBV20-1
TGCAGCTCAACTTGGACAGATACGCAGTATTTT
CSSTWTDTQYF
>.|.|TRBJ2-5|TRBV28
TGTGCCAGCAGTTTATCTCAGGGGCAAGAGACCCAGTACTTC
CASSLSQGQETQYF
>.|.|TRBJ2-7|TRBV3-1/TRBV3-2
TGTGCCAGCAGCCAAGGGGATCTCCAGGAGCAGTACTTC
CASSQGDLQEQYF
>.|TRBD1|TRBJ2-1|TRBV29-1
TGCAGCGTACGGGACAGTGTTAATGAGCAGTTCTTC
CSVRDSVNEQFF
>.|TRBD1|TRBJ1-2|TRBV7-2
TGTGCCAGCAGCTTATCTGGGACAGGGTTCTATGGCTACACCTTC
CASSLSGTGFYGYTF
>.|.|TRBJ1-1|TRBV19
TGTGCCAGTAGTACACCTTGGGGACCGATGAACACTGAAGCTTTCTTT
CASSTPWGPMNTEAFF
>once|.|TRBJ2-7|TRBV4-1
TGCGCCAGCAGCCAAGAGCCAGGCCTTGGCGAGCAGTACTTC
CASSQEPGLGEQYF
>medium-sized|TRBD2|TRBJ2-2|TRBV6-2/TRBV6-3
TGTGCCAGCACCCCGGGGGGGCAAGTCACCGGGGAGCTGTTTTTT
CASTPGGQVTGELFF
>.|TRBD1|TRBJ2-2|TRBV12-3/TRBV12-4
TGTGCCAGCAACTACAGGGGTGAGGGGGAGCTGTTTTTT
CASNYRGEGELFF
>.|.|TRBJ1-2|TRBV3-1/TRBV3-2
TGTGCCAGCAGCCCTCTCACACACAGGGATGGCTACACCTTC
CASSPLTHRDGYTF
>.|TRBD2|TRBJ2-5|TRBV5-4
TGTGCCAGCAGCTTGCCCGAAGGGACTAAAGAGACCCAGTACTTC
CASSLPEGTKETQYF
>once|TRBD1|TRBJ1-1|TRBV29-1
TGCAGCCCCACAGGGGTGGGGAGCACTGAAGCTTTCTTT
CSPTGVGSTEAFF
>.|TRBD1|TRBJ1-2|TRBV7-8
TGTGCCAGCAGCTTAAGTCAGGGGGCGCTTGGTAACTATGGCTACACCTTC
CASSLSQGALGNYGYTF
>.|TRBD2|TRBJ2-7|TRBV7-2
TGTGCCAGCAGCCTTTTCGCGGGAGGGATCTACGAGCAGTACTTC
CASSLFAGGIYEQYF
>.|.|TRBJ1-1|TRBV5-4
TGTGCCAGCAGCTTCTCCACGGGGGGAGGTGCCGAAGCTTTCTTT
CASSFSTGGGAEAFF
>.|.|TRBJ2-7|TRBV18
TGTGCCAGCTCACCACCGACCGGACGCCCTACGGAGCAGTACTTC
CASSPPTGRPTEQYF
>.|TRBD2|TRBJ2-1|TRBV7-9
TGTGCCAGCAGCCCTTCCGGGCGTACGGGGGAGGGCTACAATGAGCAGTTCTTC
CASSPSGRTGEGYNEQFF
>.|.|TRBJ2-7|TRBV11-3
TGTGCCAGCAGCCCCGGACTGCAATTCTCCTACGAGCAGTACTTC
CASSPGLQFSYEQYF
>few|TRBD1|TRBJ2-5|TRBV19
TGTGCCAGTAGCCAAGTCCCGGGACAGGGGAGGCGGGAGACCCAGTACTTC
CASSQVPGQGRRETQYF
>.|TRBD2|TRBJ2-1|TRBV3-1/TRBV3-2
TGTGCCAGCAGCCTACTAGCGGGGTACAATGAGCAGTTCTTC
CASSLLAGYNEQFF
>.|.|TRBJ1-1|TRBV23-1
TGCGCCAGCGCCGTGGGGGCCTTGATGAACACTGAAGCTTTCTTT
CASAVGALMNTEAFF
>.|.|TRBJ1-2|TRBV5-1
TGCGCCAGCAGCCCAACAGGGTCTCCCATTTATGGCTACACCTTC
CASSPTGSPIYGYTF
>few|.|TRBJ2-1|TRBV19
TGTGCCAGTAGTATAAGCTCCTACAATGAGCAGTTCTTC
CASSISSYNEQFF
>few|TRBD1|TRBJ1-2|TRBV6-5
TGTGCCAGCAGAGTCCGGGACAGGGGTGGCTACACCTTC
CASRVRDRGGYTF
>.|TRBD2|TRBJ2-7|TRBV11-2
TGTGCCAGCAGCTCCCTTAGCGGGGGGAACTACGAGCAGTACTTC
CASSSLSGGNYEQYF
>once|TRBD1|TRBJ1-3|TRBV28
TGTGCCAGCAGTTTCTCCGCGACAGGGAAAGGAAACACCATATATTTT
CASSFSATGKGNTIYF